The entry that follows covers one T cell receptor beta chain sequence. Its antigen is as yet unknown. RNA totalling roughly 0.45 to 1 ug underwent reverse transcription with random hexamers. TCRdb itself ran the immunoSEQ multiplex PCR reads through MiXCR, one entry per CDR3 protein. The sample lists 150,000 to 200,000 distinct CDR3 sequences, 90% to 97% occurring once. These data are taken from a study of CD8 T cells in Susac syndrome. Overall study context: Patients with Susac syndrome were therapy-naive, taking corticosteroids, with some also receiving intravenous immunoglobulin, or taking intravenous immunoglobulin alone at the time their blood was drawn. Study-wide points: Within Susac syndrome CD4+ T cell repertoires, clonal expansion was not evident.

Germline V CDR1 and CDR2: DFQATT, SNEGSKA (reference sequence). The CDR3 length is 15 residues. The V and J ends lost 1 base and 5 bases respectively, with 17 bases between them. TCR beta sequencing was performed on blood CD8+ and CD4+ T cells. The chain recombines TRBV20-1 with TRBJ2-5, with D tentatively TRBD1 or TRBD2 (6 bases each). Sequencing was carried out using CD4+ T cells from PBMCs. The source of this sequence is a human donor with Susac syndrome. CDR3 coding DNA: TGCAGTGCTAGAGGAGGGGGAGCGGGCGGTGAGACCCAGTACTTC. Translated: CSARGGGAGGETQYF.